This entry lists 6 T cell receptor beta chains sequenced from one sample in a study of blood T cell repertoires in COVID-19. The protocol was immunoSEQ multiplex PCR, while the TCRdb copy is restricted to in-frame clones and leaves out a portion. The table records approximately 81,000 clones, around 82% of them present only once. Sequencing was carried out using peripheral blood. Receptor source: a human donor in a cohort sampled during active COVID-19.

The rearrangement links TRBV5-1 to TRBJ2-7; 11 bases are a match to TRBD1. This CDR3 has 16 residues. V gave up 4 bases and J gave up 2 bases; unmatched junction bases: 8. CDR1 and CDR2 from the germline V gene are SGHRS and YFSETQ. The DNA for the CDR3 is TGCGCCAGCAGCCTAGGGACAGGGGGAAAGACCTACGAGCAGTACTTC. This codes for CASSLGTGGKTYEQYF.

The J gene is TRBJ2-5, the V gene TRBV7-9; 7 positions match TRBD2. Trimming cost V 5 bases and J 3 bases; bases outside gene matches: 6. Germline V gene lookup returns CDR1 SEHNR and CDR2 FQNEAQ (reference sequence). This CDR3 contains 14 residues. CDR3 region: CASSLHGGKETQYF. In DNA form, the CDR3 reads TGTGCCAGCAGCCTGCACGGGGGGAAAGAGACCCAGTACTTC.

The chain combines TRBV15 with TRBJ1-1, with D perhaps matching TRBD1 (5 bases). Trimming took 1 base from V and 8 from J, leaving 14 bases between them. Germline CDR1 reads LNHNV; CDR2 reads YYDKDF (reference sequence). This CDR3 is 14 amino acids long. DNA of the CDR3: TGTGCCACCAGCAGAGCGGGGACTGTCCGCGAAGCTTTCTTT. Translated: CATSRAGTVREAFF.

This clone was counted a few times. V and J are TRBV14 and TRBJ2-7; 8 bases match TRBD1. This CDR3 is built from 17 residues. V shed 3 bases, J shed 3 bases, and the junction held 13 bases outside the gene matches. CDR1 and CDR2 (germline): SGHDN, FVKESK. The CDR3 protein is CASSHLRLGQENYEQYF. The CDR3 nucleotides are TGTGCCAGCAGCCATTTGCGGTTGGGACAGGAAAACTACGAGCAGTACTTC.

CDR3 region: CAWRLPGNYGYTF. The CDR3 DNA follows: TGTGCCTGGAGGCTCCCGGGGAACTATGGCTACACCTTC. This chain connects TRBV30 to TRBJ1-2; D not resolved. The germline V gene has CDR1 GTSNPN and CDR2 SVGIG (reference sequence). Trimming cost V 3 bases and J 2 bases, with 10 bases left between them. The CDR3 is made up of 13 amino acids.

V and J are TRBV4-1 and TRBJ2-1, with TRBD1 identical over 10 bases. Trimming took 4 bases from V and 4 from J; bases not matched to a gene: 13. Germline V gene data show CDR1 as MGHRA and CDR2 as YSYEKL. The CDR3 runs 18 residues. CDR3 coding DNA: TGCGCCAGCAGCCCGGGGACAGGGGTCCTTAACGATTACAATGAGCAGTTCTTC. Its protein is CASSPGTGVLNDYNEQFF.